Listed below are T cell receptor beta chains from one sample, sequenced in a study of T cells in Graves' hyperthyroidism and ophthalmopathy. Each CDR3 protein is one row after TCRdb ran MiXCR on the multiplex PCR reads. The data contain around 300,000 distinct CDR3 sequences, more than 10% of them singletons. Source material: blood. All receptors come from a woman under 40 with Graves' hyperthyroidism that later progressed to Graves' ophthalmopathy. Both conserved end residues are part of each CDR3. A D gene is named only where the DNA matches it firmly. The size of a clone is reported for some rows only, either as once, few or many, or as a class for expanded clones.

clone size	D gene	V gene	J gene	CDR3 DNA	CDR3 protein
few	TRBD2	TRBV7-3	TRBJ2-2	TGTGCCAGCAGCGCCTGGGGGGGGTCCACCGGGGAGCTGTTTTTT	CASSAWGGSTGELFF
many	.	TRBV7-9	TRBJ1-2	TGTGCCAGCAGCTTACAGGACGGCTTTTATGGCTACACCTTC	CASSLQDGFYGYTF
few	TRBD1	TRBV7-6	TRBJ1-1	TGTGCCAGCAGCGGGGACAGGGGATTTATGAACACTGAAGCTTTCTTT	CASSGDRGFMNTEAFF
many	.	TRBV2	TRBJ1-6	TGTGCCAGCAGTGAAGGACCCGAGGAGAGTTCACCCCTCCACTTT	CASSEGPEESSPLHF
few	.	TRBV28	TRBJ2-5	TGTGCCAGCAGTTTGGGGCAGGGGAGTGGGAAGACCCAGTACTTC	CASSLGQGSGKTQYF
many	.	TRBV2	TRBJ2-7	TGTGCCAGCGCCATATACGAGCAGTACTTC	CASAIYEQYF
many	.	TRBV28	TRBJ2-5	TGTGCCAGCATGAGAGGGGGCGGGGGAGAGACCCAGTACTTC	CASMRGGGGETQYF
many	.	TRBV7-2	TRBJ1-2	TGTGCCAGCAGCTTACCCCAGTCCTACTATGGCTACACCTTC	CASSLPQSYYGYTF
many	TRBD1	TRBV6-1	TRBJ2-5	TGTGCCAGCAGTTCCCCGGGACAGGGGACAGAGACCCAGTACTTC	CASSSPGQGTETQYF
many	TRBD2	TRBV28	TRBJ2-7	TGTGCCAGCAGTACCCCTAGCGGGAGGGACGAGCAGTACTTC	CASSTPSGRDEQYF
many	TRBD2	TRBV11-2	TRBJ2-2	TGTGCCAGGGAGGGACTAGCGGCACATCGGAACACCGGGGAGCTGTTTTTT	CAREGLAAHRNTGELFF
many	.	TRBV5-1	TRBJ2-7	TGCGCCAGCAGCTTGGAGGACAAAGACTACGAGCAGTACTTC	CASSLEDKDYEQYF
many	.	TRBV18	TRBJ2-1	TGTGCCAGCTCACCACGGCAGGGCCGGCATGAGCAGTTCTTC	CASSPRQGRHEQFF
.	.	TRBV7-2	TRBJ2-2	TGTGCCAGCACTTCCGGGACCGCCTGGAGGAACACCGGGGAGCTGTTTTTT	CASTSGTAWRNTGELFF
few	TRBD2	TRBV27	TRBJ2-3	TGTGCCAGCAGTTTAACTAGCGGGGGGAGCGCAGATACGCAGTATTTT	CASSLTSGGSADTQYF
few	TRBD1	TRBV4-3	TRBJ2-4	TGCGCCAGCAGCCAAGCGGCAGGGGGAAACATTCAGTACTTC	CASSQAAGGNIQYF
many	TRBD1	TRBV7-2	TRBJ1-2	TGTGCCAGCAGTCGGGACAGGGGTGGCTACACCTTC	CASSRDRGGYTF
.	TRBD2	TRBV20-1	TRBJ2-7	TGCAGTGCTAGAGACCCCGGGACTAGCGGGTCCTACGAGCAGTACTTC	CSARDPGTSGSYEQYF
many	TRBD2	TRBV2	TRBJ2-1	TGTGCCAGCACTCCTGCGGGAGCAGATGTTGAGCAGTTCTTC	CASTPAGADVEQFF
few	.	TRBV12-3/TRBV12-4	TRBJ1-2	TGTGCCAGCAGTTACACAGGGTACGGCTACACCTTC	CASSYTGYGYTF
many	.	TRBV6-2/TRBV6-3	TRBJ2-7	TGTGCCAGCAGTTACTCGATCTATCTGGGAGCCCACGAGCAGTACTTC	CASSYSIYLGAHEQYF
many	.	TRBV12-3/TRBV12-4	TRBJ2-2	TGTGCCAGCAGTTTAACCCCCGGGGAGCTGTTTTTT	CASSLTPGELFF
.	TRBD1	TRBV7-2	TRBJ2-3	TGTGCCAGCAGCTTACCTCCCCGGGACAGAACGCAGTATTTT	CASSLPPRDRTQYF
many	.	TRBV12-3/TRBV12-4	TRBJ2-5	TGTGCCAGCAGTTTATGGCTAGCAGCCCAAGAGACCCAGTACTTC	CASSLWLAAQETQYF
many	TRBD2	TRBV7-3	TRBJ2-2	TGTGCCAGCAGCTTATATAGCGGGGCGAACACCGGGGAGCTGTTTTTT	CASSLYSGANTGELFF
many	.	TRBV10-3	TRBJ2-5	TGTGCCATCAGTCGGGGGGGACAGCAAGAGACCCAGTACTTC	CAISRGGQQETQYF
many	.	TRBV20-1	TRBJ1-1	TGCAGTGCTAGAGATGGAGGCGGGAACACTGAAGCTTTCTTT	CSARDGGGNTEAFF
many	.	TRBV7-9	TRBJ2-7	TGTGCCAGCAGCCCGACCGTAGCGGTTTCCCGGGACGAGCAGTACTTC	CASSPTVAVSRDEQYF
many	TRBD1	TRBV24-1	TRBJ2-7	TGTGCCACCAGTGATTCCCGGGACAGCTCCTACGAGCAGTACTTC	CATSDSRDSSYEQYF
few	TRBD2	TRBV29-1	TRBJ2-1	TGCAGCGTTGAGGGACTAGCCATCTACAATGAGCAGTTCTTC	CSVEGLAIYNEQFF
many	TRBD2	TRBV7-2	TRBJ2-1	TGTGCCAGCAGCTCATTAGCGGGACCCTACAATGAGCAGTTCTTC	CASSSLAGPYNEQFF
many	TRBD1	TRBV5-1	TRBJ1-2	TGCGCCAGCAGCTTGGAAGGGGGCGCGGGTAACTATGGCTACACCTTC	CASSLEGGAGNYGYTF
many	TRBD1	TRBV14	TRBJ2-7	TGTGCCAGCAGCCAATGGGACAGATACTACGAGCAGTACTTC	CASSQWDRYYEQYF
few	TRBD2	TRBV19	TRBJ2-3	TGTGCCAGTGGGACTAGCGGAAGCACAGATACGCAGTATTTT	CASGTSGSTDTQYF
many	.	TRBV7-3	TRBJ2-1	TGTGCCAGCAGCTTACAACCCGCGGTTGCCTACAATGAGCAGTTCTTC	CASSLQPAVAYNEQFF
many	TRBD1	TRBV15	TRBJ2-3	TGTGCCACCAGCATTGGGACAGGGAAGTACACAGATACGCAGTATTTT	CATSIGTGKYTDTQYF
few	.	TRBV19	TRBJ2-7	TGTGCCAGTAGTATGCGGGGGCCCTACGAGCAGTACTTC	CASSMRGPYEQYF
few	.	TRBV7-9	TRBJ2-3	TGTGCCAGCAGCTTAGAAGGGTACCTGACAGATACGCAGTATTTT	CASSLEGYLTDTQYF
many	TRBD1	TRBV29-1	TRBJ1-1	TGCAGCGTTGATGCCCCGACAGGGTTGAACACTGAAGCTTTCTTT	CSVDAPTGLNTEAFF
many	.	TRBV3-2	TRBJ1-2	TGTGCCAGCAGCCAAGAGAGTGTTGGAGGCGGTGGCTACACCTTC	CASSQESVGGGGYTF
once	TRBD2	TRBV19	TRBJ2-3	TGTGCCAGTAGTACCTTAGCGGGAGGGCTTAATACGCAGTATTTT	CASSTLAGGLNTQYF
many	.	TRBV7-3	TRBJ2-3	TGTGCCAGCAGCTTAACGGGAGGTATCACAGATACGCAGTATTTT	CASSLTGGITDTQYF
few	.	TRBV6-4	TRBJ2-3	TGTGCCAGCAGTGACCAACCTTACACAGATACGCAGTATTTT	CASSDQPYTDTQYF
few	TRBD2	TRBV7-3	TRBJ2-5	TGTGCCAGCAGCCCGGGACTAGCGGGAGGGCCCCGAGAGACCCAGTACTTC	CASSPGLAGGPRETQYF
many	TRBD2	TRBV19	TRBJ2-7	TGTGCCAGTAGCCTTCCACGGGCTAGCGGGAGCAACGAGCAGTACTTC	CASSLPRASGSNEQYF
many	TRBD2	TRBV28	TRBJ2-2	TGTGCCAGCTCTGCGGACAGGGTGAGGACTAGCGGGAGGGATCCGAACACCGGGGAGCTGTTTTTT	CASSADRVRTSGRDPNTGELFF
once	.	TRBV11-2	TRBJ2-5	TGTGCCAGCAGCTTAGAGGAGAGAGAGACCCAGTACTTC	CASSLEERETQYF
many	TRBD2	TRBV20-1	TRBJ2-1	TGCAGTGCTAGGCGCGGGGGGAGCTCCTACAATGAGCAGTTCTTC	CSARRGGSSYNEQFF
many	.	TRBV5-6	TRBJ1-3	TGTGCCAGCAGCCGAAGAGACAGGATCTCTGGAAACACCATATATTTT	CASSRRDRISGNTIYF
many	TRBD2	TRBV29-1	TRBJ2-1	TGCAGCGTTGAAAAAGCGGGAGTAGAGAATGAGCAGTTCTTC	CSVEKAGVENEQFF
many	TRBD2	TRBV11-3	TRBJ2-1	TGTGCCAGCAGTTCCTTAACTAGCGGGGAGCAGTTCTTC	CASSSLTSGEQFF
many	TRBD1	TRBV12-3/TRBV12-4	TRBJ2-7	TGTGCCAGCAGTTTAGTAACAGGGGTAATAGCCTACGAGCAGTACTTC	CASSLVTGVIAYEQYF
.	.	TRBV19	TRBJ1-1	TGTGCCAGTAGTATCAGGGGAGGTAGCACTGAAGCTTTCTTT	CASSIRGGSTEAFF
.	.	TRBV6-1	TRBJ2-7	TGTGCCAGCAGTGTAGTAGGGTCCTACGAGCAGTACTTC	CASSVVGSYEQYF
.	.	TRBV9	TRBJ1-3	TGTGCCAGCAGCGTAGAAGGGGGGATTTCTGGAAACACCATATATTTT	CASSVEGGISGNTIYF
.	TRBD1	TRBV7-2	TRBJ2-6	TGTGCCAGCAGCTCCCTCCCCGGGACAGGGGGGAAATATGGGGCCAACGTCCTGACTTTC	CASSSLPGTGGKYGANVLTF
.	TRBD2	TRBV6-2/TRBV6-3	TRBJ2-1	TGTGCCAGCAGCCCGACCCGACTAGCAATTTCGGGTGAGCAGTTCTTC	CASSPTRLAISGEQFF
many	TRBD1	TRBV6-1	TRBJ1-3	TGTGCCAGCAGCCAGGGGGCTGGAAACACCATATATTTT	CASSQGAGNTIYF
few	.	TRBV6-2/TRBV6-3	TRBJ2-1	TGTGCCAGCAGTTCTGAAACTAGTTACAATGAGCAGTTCTTC	CASSSETSYNEQFF